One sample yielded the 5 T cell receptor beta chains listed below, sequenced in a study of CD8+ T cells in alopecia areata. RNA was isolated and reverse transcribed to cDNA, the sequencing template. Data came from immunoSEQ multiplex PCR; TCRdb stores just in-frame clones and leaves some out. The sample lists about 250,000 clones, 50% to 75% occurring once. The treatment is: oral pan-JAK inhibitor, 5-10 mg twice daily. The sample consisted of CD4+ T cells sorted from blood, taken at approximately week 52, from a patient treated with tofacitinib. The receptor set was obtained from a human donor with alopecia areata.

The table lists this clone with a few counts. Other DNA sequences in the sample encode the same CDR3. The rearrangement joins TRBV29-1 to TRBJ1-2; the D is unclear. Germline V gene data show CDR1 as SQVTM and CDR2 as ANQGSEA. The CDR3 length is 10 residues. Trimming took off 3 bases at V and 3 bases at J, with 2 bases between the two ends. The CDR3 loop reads CSVDDYGYTF. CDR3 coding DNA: TGCAGCGTTGACGACTATGGCTACACCTTC.

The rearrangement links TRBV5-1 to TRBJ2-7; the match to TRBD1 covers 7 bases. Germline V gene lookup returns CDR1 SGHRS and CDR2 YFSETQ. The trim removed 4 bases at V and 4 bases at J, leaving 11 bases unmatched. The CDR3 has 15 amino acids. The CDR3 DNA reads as TGCGCCAGCAGCCCCGAGGGTAGGGGGCTTTACGAGCAGTACTTC. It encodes CASSPEGRGLYEQYF.

CDR3 nucleotide sequence: TGTGCCTGGAGCCTGGGACAGGGGGAAGAGACCCAGTACTTC. As protein: CAWSLGQGEETQYF. The rearrangement uses TRBV30 and TRBJ2-5; 11 positions agree with TRBD1. In germline, CDR1 is GTSNPN, CDR2 SVGIG (reference sequence). J lost 3 bases, V lost 3 bases, and 3 bases had no gene match. This CDR3 is 14 amino acids long.

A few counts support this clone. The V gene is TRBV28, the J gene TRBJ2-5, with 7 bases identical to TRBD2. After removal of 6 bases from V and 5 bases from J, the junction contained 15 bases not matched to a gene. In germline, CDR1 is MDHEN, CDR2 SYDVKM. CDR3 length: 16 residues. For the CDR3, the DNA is TGTGCCAGCAGCCTGGGGGGGAGAGGGGCGATCGAGACCCAGTACTTC. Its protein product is CASSLGGRGAIETQYF.

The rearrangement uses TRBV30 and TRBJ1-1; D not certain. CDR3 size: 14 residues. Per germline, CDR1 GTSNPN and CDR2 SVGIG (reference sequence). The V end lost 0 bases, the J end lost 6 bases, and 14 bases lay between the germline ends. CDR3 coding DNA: TGTGCCTGGAGTGTTCTATCGGCTATTTCTGAAGCTTTCTTT. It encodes CAWSVLSAISEAFF.